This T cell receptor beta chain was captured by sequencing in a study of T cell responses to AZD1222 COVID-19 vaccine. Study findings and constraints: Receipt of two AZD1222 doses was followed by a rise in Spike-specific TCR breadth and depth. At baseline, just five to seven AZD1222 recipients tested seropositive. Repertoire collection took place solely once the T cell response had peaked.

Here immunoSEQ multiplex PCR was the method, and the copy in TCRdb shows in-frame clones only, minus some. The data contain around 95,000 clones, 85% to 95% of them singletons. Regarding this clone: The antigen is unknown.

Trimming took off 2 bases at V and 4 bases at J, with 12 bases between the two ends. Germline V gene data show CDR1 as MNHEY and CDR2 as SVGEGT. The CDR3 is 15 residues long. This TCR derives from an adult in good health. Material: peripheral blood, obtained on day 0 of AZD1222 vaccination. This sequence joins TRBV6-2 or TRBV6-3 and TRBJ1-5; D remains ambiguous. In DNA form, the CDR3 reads TGTGCCAGCAGTTACGAGCGGGCTAAGAATCAGCCCCAGCATTTT. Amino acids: CASSYERAKNQPQHF.